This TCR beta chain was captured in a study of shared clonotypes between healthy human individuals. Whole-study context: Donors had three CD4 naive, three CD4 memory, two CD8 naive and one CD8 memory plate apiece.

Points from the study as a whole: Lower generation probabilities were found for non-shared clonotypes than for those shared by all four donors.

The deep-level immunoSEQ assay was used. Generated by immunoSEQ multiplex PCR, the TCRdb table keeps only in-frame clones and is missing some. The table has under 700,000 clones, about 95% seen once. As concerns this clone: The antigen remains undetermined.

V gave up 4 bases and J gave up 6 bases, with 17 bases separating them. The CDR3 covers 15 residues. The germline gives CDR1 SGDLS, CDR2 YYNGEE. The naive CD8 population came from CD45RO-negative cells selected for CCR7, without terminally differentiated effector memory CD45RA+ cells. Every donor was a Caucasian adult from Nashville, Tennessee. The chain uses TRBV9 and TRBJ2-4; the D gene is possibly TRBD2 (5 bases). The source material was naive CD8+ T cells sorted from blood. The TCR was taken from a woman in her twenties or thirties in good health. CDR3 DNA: TGTGCCAGCAGCAAAGAGGTCTTGAGCGGAAACATTCAGTACTTC. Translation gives CASSKEVLSGNIQYF. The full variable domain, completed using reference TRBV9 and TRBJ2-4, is DSGVTQTPKHLITATGQRVTLRCSPRSGDLSVYWYQQSLDQGLQFLIQYYNGEERAKGNILERFSAQQFPDLHSELNLSSLELGDSALYFCASSKEVLSGNIQYFGAGTRLSVL.